This T cell receptor (beta chain) was recovered during a study of stem cell transplantation in POMP-related autoinflammatory disease. Study in general: Defective thymoproteasomes were hypothesized to impair CD8+ T-cell positive selection.

The repertoire was sequenced with immunoSEQ multiplex PCR; TCRdb's copy has only in-frame clones and lacks some. Counted here are approximately 1,000 clones, 72% occurring once; the ten biggest clones make up around two thirds. A note on this clone: Its antigen is unidentified.

Study-level results: Fewer unique TRB V-J gene pairings were identified in patients with PRAID. PRAID patients trended toward lower TRB diversity and higher clonality in all analyzed T-cell subsets.

Germline V lookup: CDR1 MDHEN, CDR2 SYDVKM. This CDR3 contains 14 residues. V lost 3 bases, J lost 3 bases, and 10 bases lay in between. The sequence was obtained from a human donor in good health. The V call is TRBV28, the J call TRBJ2-3; D is uncertain. The sample taken for sequencing was CD8+ T cells from PBMCs. CDR3 region: CASSFLSGTDTQYF. As DNA, the CDR3 is TGTGCCAGCAGTTTCCTTTCTGGGACAGATACGCAGTATTTT.